Below, 23 T cell receptor beta chains from the same sample are listed, as sequenced in a study of vaccination and CD4 T cells after COVID-19. TCRdb passed the PCR reads through MiXCR, listing each CDR3 protein once. In the table there are some 28,000 distinct CDR3 sequences, approximately 49% of which are singletons. Regarding time point: late sampling 161 to 241 days after vaccination in a few convalescent patients. The specimen comprised CD4+ T cells from blood, sampled about 7 months after SARS-CoV-2 vaccination. These receptors all stem from a human donor who had recovered from COVID-19.

The chain employs TRBV19 and TRBJ1-1, with TRBD1 matching 8 bases. CDR3 length equals 15 residues. Trimming took 5 bases from V and 1 from J; bases not matched to a gene: 6. Germline CDR1 and CDR2: LNHDA and SQIVND (reference sequence). The CDR3 loop is CASSALGQGNTEAFF. For the CDR3, the DNA is TGTGCCAGTAGTGCCCTCGGACAGGGGAACACTGAAGCTTTCTTT.

The chain is built from TRBV24-1 and TRBJ2-5; no firm D call. The V and J ends lost 3 bases and 1 base respectively, with 11 bases between them. The germline V gene has CDR1 KGHDR and CDR2 SFDVKD. The CDR3 sequence is 15 residues long. For the CDR3, the DNA is TGTGCCACCAGTGATGTCACCTTTCCCCAAGAGACCCAGTACTTC. Residues: CATSDVTFPQETQYF.

The J gene is TRBJ2-1, the V gene TRBV7-9, with a tentative D call TRBD2 (6 bases). CDR1 and CDR2 (germline): SEHNR, FQNEAQ (reference sequence). The germline V and J ends were trimmed by 8 bases and 0 bases, with 8 bases remaining between them. The CDR3 loop spans 13 amino acids. CDR3 sequence reads: CASRGSSYNEQFF. The CDR3 bases are TGTGCCAGCCGGGGGAGCTCCTACAATGAGCAGTTCTTC.

The rearrangement joins TRBV7-9 to TRBJ1-2, with D possibly matching TRBD1 (6 bases). This CDR3 is 14 amino acids long. Germline V gives CDR1 SEHNR, CDR2 FQNEAQ (reference sequence). The V end was cut by 2 bases, the J end by 4 bases, with 11 bases between. In DNA form, the CDR3 reads TGTGCCAGCAGCTTACAGGGCAGGGGCTATGGCTACACCTTC. This gives the protein CASSLQGRGYGYTF.

The chain joins TRBV7-2 to TRBJ1-1; a weak D match, TRBD1 (5 bases). Between the trimmed V and J ends, which lost 1 base and 0 bases, there was a span of 6 bases. Germline assignment: CDR1 SGHTA and CDR2 FQGNSA. The CDR3 length is 14 residues. In DNA form, the CDR3 reads TGTGCCAGCAGCTTAGGGGGCGTGAACACTGAAGCTTTCTTT. It encodes CASSLGGVNTEAFF.

The V call is TRBV24-1, the J call TRBJ2-1, with a tentative D call TRBD1 (5 bases). Germline lookup yields CDR1 KGHDR and CDR2 SFDVKD. The CDR3 sequence is 12 residues long. Trimming left V 3 bases short and J 7 bases short, with 6 bases between. Here the CDR3 reads CATSDRGNEQFF. The CDR3 nucleotides read TGTGCCACCAGTGATAGGGGTAATGAGCAGTTCTTC.

The chain carries TRBV24-1 and TRBJ2-1, with 12 bases matching TRBD2. This CDR3 has 16 residues. From germline, CDR1 is KGHDR and CDR2 SFDVKD. J gave up 8 bases and V 4 bases, and 8 bases lay outside the gene matches. CDR3 residues: CATSDLGLAGSYEQFF. The CDR3 DNA is TGTGCCACCAGTGACCTTGGACTAGCGGGAAGCTATGAGCAGTTCTTC.

This sequence joins TRBV24-1 and TRBJ2-3, with 7 bases that match TRBD2. V lost 0 bases to trimming and J lost 1 base; unmatched junction nucleotides: 3. The CDR3 covers 16 residues. Per germline, CDR1 KGHDR and CDR2 SFDVKD. The CDR3 DNA reads as TGTGCCACCAGTGATTTGTATGGGGGGGGCACAGATACGCAGTATTTT. Translating it yields CATSDLYGGGTDTQYF.

The V call is TRBV27, the J call TRBJ2-2, with 8 nucleotides matching TRBD2. The CDR3 consists of 16 residues. The germline gives CDR1 MNHEY, CDR2 SMNVEV (reference sequence). Germline trimming cut 4 bases from V and 6 bases from J; bases unmatched to any gene: 10. In nucleotides, the CDR3 is TGTGCCAGCAGTTCCGGCTCGGGAGGGCCCCCCGGGGAGCTGTTTTTT. It translates to CASSSGSGGPPGELFF.

This rearrangement joins TRBV10-3 to TRBJ2-3, with 14 nucleotides matching TRBD2. The germline gives CDR1 ENHRY, CDR2 SYGVKD. The CDR3 length is 18 residues. V gave up 0 bases and J gave up 6 bases; unmatched junction bases: 8. CDR3 nucleotides: TGTGCCATCAGTGAGTCGGGGACTAGCGGGAGCTGGGTGGATACGCAGTATTTT. This sequence encodes CAISESGTSGSWVDTQYF.

The chain carries TRBV6-2 or TRBV6-3 and TRBJ2-1; 7 bases agree with TRBD2. Germline-derived CDR1 and CDR2 are MNHEY and SVGEGT. The CDR3 extends over 14 amino acids. Unmatched junction bases numbered 3, after V lost 3 bases and J lost 4 bases. CDR3: CASSYAGEYNEQFF. The CDR3 DNA reads as TGTGCCAGCAGTTATGCGGGAGAGTACAATGAGCAGTTCTTC.

CDR3 nucleotide sequence: TGTGCCAGCAGCTTAAATCTCGCGGGGAACGAGCAGTACTTC. Translated, it gives CASSLNLAGNEQYF. J is TRBJ2-7 and V is TRBV7-2; D perhaps matches TRBD2 (6 bases). This CDR3 has 14 residues. With 2 bases removed from V and 5 bases from J, the gap between germline ends came to 13 bases. The germline V gene has CDR1 SGHTA and CDR2 FQGNSA.

The chain couples TRBV6-6 to TRBJ2-1, with a possible D match to TRBD1 (5 bases). The CDR3 loop spans 15 amino acids. The V and J ends lost 6 bases and 2 bases respectively, with 14 bases between them. Germline CDR1 MNHNY, CDR2 SVGAGI (reference sequence). CDR3 residues: CASRLNWGAYNEQFF. The CDR3 DNA reads as TGTGCCAGCAGACTGAACTGGGGCGCCTACAATGAGCAGTTCTTC.

The rearrangement joins TRBV7-8 to TRBJ2-1, with D possibly matching TRBD1 (5 bases). This CDR3 comprises 16 residues. Germline CDR1 SGHVS, CDR2 FQNEAQ. Deletions cut 3 bases from V and 1 base from J, with 13 bases between. This CDR3 reads CASSFPRQGSYNEQFF. The CDR3, as DNA: TGTGCCAGCAGCTTTCCCCGGCAGGGATCCTACAATGAGCAGTTCTTC.

The rearrangement links TRBV5-1 to TRBJ2-7, with D hard to call. CDR3 length: 14 residues. Germline lookup yields CDR1 SGHRS and CDR2 YFSETQ. Trimming shortened V by 3 bases and J by 0 bases, and 10 bases separated the two germline ends. CDR3 sequence (DNA): TGCGCCAGCAGCTATTACCTTGGCTCCTACGAGCAGTACTTC. Translation gives CASSYYLGSYEQYF.

J is TRBJ2-3 and V is TRBV4-3; D gene ambiguous. Germline V CDR1 and CDR2: LGHNA, YSLEER. This CDR3 comprises 16 residues. V lost 0 bases, J lost 0 bases, and 10 bases lay in between. The CDR3 bases are TGCGCCAGCAGCCAAGATGCGTTCCGGAGCACAGATACGCAGTATTTT. This gives the protein CASSQDAFRSTDTQYF.

This clonotype turned up a few times. The V gene is TRBV7-9, the J gene TRBJ1-5; D gene uncertain. The germline V gene has CDR1 SEHNR and CDR2 FQNEAQ (reference sequence). V lost 5 bases, J lost 0 bases, and 11 bases lay in between. The CDR3 is made up of 15 amino acids. In DNA form, the CDR3 reads TGTGCCAGCAGCCCTGGGCTGAATAGCAATCAGCCCCAGCATTTT. Protein sequence: CASSPGLNSNQPQHF.

The chain combines TRBV20-1 with TRBJ2-5; either TRBD1 or TRBD2 may supply D (7 bases each). Germline values: CDR1 DFQATT, CDR2 SNEGSKA (reference sequence). Trimming pared 2 bases from V and 1 base from J, leaving 14 bases between. The CDR3 extends over 15 amino acids. Here the CDR3 DNA reads TGCAGTGCTAGAACGACAGGGAGGGCCCAAGAGACCCAGTACTTC. Its translation is CSARTTGRAQETQYF.

The chain is built from TRBV20-1 and TRBJ2-7, with a possible D match to TRBD1 (6 bases). The germline V gene encodes CDR1 DFQATT and CDR2 SNEGSKA (reference sequence). The CDR3 has 16 residues. V was trimmed by 0 bases and J by 2 bases, leaving 17 bases between them. Here the CDR3 reads CSARDLRTALPYEQYF. CDR3 in DNA: TGCAGTGCTAGAGATCTCAGGACAGCCCTTCCCTACGAGCAGTACTTC.

This clonotype was recorded a few times. This chain joins TRBV6-1 and TRBJ2-3; the match to TRBD2 covers 9 bases. V was pared by 10 bases and J by 5 bases, with 16 bases of the junction left unmatched. The germline V gene encodes CDR1 MNHNS and CDR2 SASEGT. The CDR3 runs to 16 residues. The CDR3 sequence is CATGGIGGGRGDTQYF. CDR3 DNA: TGTGCCACAGGAGGAATAGGAGGCGGGAGGGGAGATACGCAGTATTTT.

This clonotype was counted a few times. V usage is TRBV7-6 and J usage is TRBJ2-3; weak D call: TRBD1 (6 bases). Germline V gene sequence: CDR1 SGHVS, CDR2 FNYEAQ. V lost 5 bases and J 1 base, leaving 16 bases between the germline ends. There are 16 residues in the CDR3. The CDR3 sequence is CASSRLTGDRTDTQYF. The CDR3 bases are TGTGCCAGCAGCCGATTGACAGGCGATCGCACAGATACGCAGTATTTT.

This clonotype was observed a handful of times. The chain carries TRBV20-1 and TRBJ2-1; 11 bases fit TRBD1. Unmatched junction bases numbered 6, after V lost 1 base and J lost 7 bases. CDR1 DFQATT and CDR2 SNEGSKA come from the germline V gene (reference sequence). The CDR3 extends over 15 amino acids. CDR3 sequence reads: CSARVGTGGWNEQFF. The DNA for the CDR3 is TGCAGTGCTAGAGTGGGGACAGGGGGTTGGAATGAGCAGTTCTTC.

This clonotype occurred once. The chain combines TRBV27 with TRBJ2-7; D gene unclear. The CDR3 has 14 residues. Germline assignment: CDR1 MNHEY and CDR2 SMNVEV (reference sequence). V gave up 4 bases and J gave up 0 bases, with 10 bases separating them. For the CDR3, the DNA is TGTGCCAGCAGTTCAAGCGTTATCTCCTACGAGCAGTACTTC. Its protein is CASSSSVISYEQYF.